This T cell receptor beta chain was retrieved from a study of cytomegalovirus exposure and HLA in healthy donors. Both 60 Vbeta primers and 13 Jbeta primers went into the PCR. Per the authors' pipeline: The authors later counted roughly 77 million unique TCR beta chains, approximately 12 million of them shared. Assay: immunoSEQ multiplex PCR; the TCRdb copy retains only in-frame clones and omits some. V and J calls and clone size are given by that table; D and trimming were obtained from the DNA. The sample yields about 210,000 clones, about 80% seen once. J gave up 2 bases and V 0 bases, and 3 bases lay outside the gene matches. The CDR3 extends over 16 amino acids. The germline gives CDR1 SGHRS, CDR2 YFSETQ.

This TCR derives from a male donor in good health and CMV-seronegative. Sample: PBMCs. The rearrangement links TRBV5-1 to TRBJ2-5; 11 positions match TRBD2. This CDR3 reads CASSLVVAGGQETQYF. DNA of the CDR3: TGCGCCAGCAGCTTGGTGGTAGCGGGGGGGCAAGAGACCCAGTACTTC. The full variable domain, with the rest looked up from reference TRBV5-1 and TRBJ2-5, is KAGVTQTPRYLIKTRGQQVTLSCSPISGHRSVSWYQQTPGQGLQFLFEYFSETQRNKGNFPGRFSGRQFSNSRSEMNVSTLELGDSALYLCASSLVVAGGQETQYFGPGTRLLVL.